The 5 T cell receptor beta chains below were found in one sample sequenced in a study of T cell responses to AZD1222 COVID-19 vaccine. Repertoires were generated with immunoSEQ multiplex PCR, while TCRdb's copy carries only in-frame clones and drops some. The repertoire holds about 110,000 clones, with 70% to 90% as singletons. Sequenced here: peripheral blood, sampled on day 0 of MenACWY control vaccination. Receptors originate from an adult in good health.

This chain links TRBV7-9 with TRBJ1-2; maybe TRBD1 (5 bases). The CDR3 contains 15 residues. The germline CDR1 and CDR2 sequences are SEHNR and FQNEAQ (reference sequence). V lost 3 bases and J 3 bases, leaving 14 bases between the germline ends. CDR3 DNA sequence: TGTGCCAGCAGCTTCGGGACCGCTCGGCACTATGGCTACACCTTC. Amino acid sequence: CASSFGTARHYGYTF.

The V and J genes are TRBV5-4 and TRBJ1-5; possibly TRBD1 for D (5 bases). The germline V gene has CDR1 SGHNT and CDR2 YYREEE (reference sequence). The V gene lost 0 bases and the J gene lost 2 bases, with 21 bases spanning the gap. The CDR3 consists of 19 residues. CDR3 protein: CASSLEGWQGGNGNQPQHF. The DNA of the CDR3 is TGTGCCAGCAGCTTGGAGGGTTGGCAGGGAGGGAATGGCAATCAGCCCCAGCATTTT.

The chain's CDR3 is CASSQDPLSGVSSYEQYF. The CDR3, as DNA: TGCGCCAGCAGCCAAGATCCCCTGTCAGGGGTGAGCTCCTACGAGCAGTACTTC. J is TRBJ2-7 and V is TRBV4-3; maybe TRBD1 (6 bases). CDR3 length: 18 residues. Germline assignment: CDR1 LGHNA and CDR2 YSLEER. V lost 0 bases to trimming and J lost 0 bases, with 18 bases between them.

In DNA form, the CDR3 reads TGTGCCAGCGGCGAGACAGGGCCCTACGAGCAGTACTTC. This encodes CASGETGPYEQYF. The V and J genes are TRBV6-5 and TRBJ2-7, with 7 positions matching TRBD1. V lost 8 bases to trimming and J lost 2 bases; unmatched junction nucleotides: 6. Germline values: CDR1 MNHEY, CDR2 SVGAGI. The CDR3 runs to 13 residues.

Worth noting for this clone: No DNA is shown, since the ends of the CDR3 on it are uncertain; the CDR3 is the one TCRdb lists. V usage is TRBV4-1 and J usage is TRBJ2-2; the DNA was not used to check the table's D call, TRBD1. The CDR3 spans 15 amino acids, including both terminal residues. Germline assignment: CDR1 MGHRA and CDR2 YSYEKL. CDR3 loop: CASSQVFGQGGELFF.